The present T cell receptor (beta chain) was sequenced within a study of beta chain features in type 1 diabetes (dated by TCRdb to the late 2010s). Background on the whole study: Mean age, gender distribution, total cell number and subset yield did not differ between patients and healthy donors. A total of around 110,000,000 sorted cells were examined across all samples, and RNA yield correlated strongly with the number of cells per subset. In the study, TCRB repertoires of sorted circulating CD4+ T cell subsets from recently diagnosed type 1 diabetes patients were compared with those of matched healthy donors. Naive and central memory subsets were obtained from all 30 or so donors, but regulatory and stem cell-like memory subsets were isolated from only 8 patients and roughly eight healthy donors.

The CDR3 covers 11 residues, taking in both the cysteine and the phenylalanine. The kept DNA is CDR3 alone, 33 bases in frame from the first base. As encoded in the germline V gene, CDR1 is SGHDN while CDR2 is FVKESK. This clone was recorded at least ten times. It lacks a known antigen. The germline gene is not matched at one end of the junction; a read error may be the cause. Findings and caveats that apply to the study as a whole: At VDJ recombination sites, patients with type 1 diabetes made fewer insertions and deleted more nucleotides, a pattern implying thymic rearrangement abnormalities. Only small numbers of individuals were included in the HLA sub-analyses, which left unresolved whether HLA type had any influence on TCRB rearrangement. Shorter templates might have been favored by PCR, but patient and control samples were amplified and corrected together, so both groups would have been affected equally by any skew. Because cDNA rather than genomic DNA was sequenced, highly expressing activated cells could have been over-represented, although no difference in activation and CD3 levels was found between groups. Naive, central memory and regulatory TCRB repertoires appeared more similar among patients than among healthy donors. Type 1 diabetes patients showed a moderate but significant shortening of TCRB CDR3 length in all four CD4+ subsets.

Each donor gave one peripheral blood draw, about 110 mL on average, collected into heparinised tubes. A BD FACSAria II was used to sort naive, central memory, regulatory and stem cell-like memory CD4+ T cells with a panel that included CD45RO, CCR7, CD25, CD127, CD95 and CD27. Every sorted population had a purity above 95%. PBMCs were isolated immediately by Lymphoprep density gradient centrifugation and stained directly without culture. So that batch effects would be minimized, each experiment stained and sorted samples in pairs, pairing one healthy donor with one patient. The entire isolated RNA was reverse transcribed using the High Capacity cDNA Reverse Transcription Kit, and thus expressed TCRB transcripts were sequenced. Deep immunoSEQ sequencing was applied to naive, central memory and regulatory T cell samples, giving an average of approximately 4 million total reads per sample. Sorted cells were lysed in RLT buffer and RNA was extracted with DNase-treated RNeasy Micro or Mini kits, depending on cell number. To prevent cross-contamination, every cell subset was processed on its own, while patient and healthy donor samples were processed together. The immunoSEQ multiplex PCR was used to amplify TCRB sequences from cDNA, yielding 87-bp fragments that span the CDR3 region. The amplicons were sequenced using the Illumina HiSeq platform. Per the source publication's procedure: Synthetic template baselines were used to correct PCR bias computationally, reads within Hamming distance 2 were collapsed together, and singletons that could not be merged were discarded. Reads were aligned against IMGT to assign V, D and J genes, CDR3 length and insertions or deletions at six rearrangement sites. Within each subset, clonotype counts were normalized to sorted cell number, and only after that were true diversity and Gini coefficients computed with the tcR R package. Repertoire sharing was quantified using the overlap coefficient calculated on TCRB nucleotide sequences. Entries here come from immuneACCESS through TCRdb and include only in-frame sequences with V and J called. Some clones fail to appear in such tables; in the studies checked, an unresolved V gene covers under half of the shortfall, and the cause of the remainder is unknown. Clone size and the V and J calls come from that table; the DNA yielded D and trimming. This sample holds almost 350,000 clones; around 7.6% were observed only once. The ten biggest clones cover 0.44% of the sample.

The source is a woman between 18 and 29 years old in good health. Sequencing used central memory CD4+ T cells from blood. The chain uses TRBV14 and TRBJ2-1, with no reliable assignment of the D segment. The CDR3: CASTQYNEQFF. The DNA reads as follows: TGTGCCAGCACCCAATACAATGAGCAGTTCTTC. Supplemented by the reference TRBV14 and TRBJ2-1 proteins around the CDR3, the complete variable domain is EAGVTQFPSHSVIEKGQTVTLRCDPISGHDNLYWYRRVMGKEIKFLLHFVKESKQDESGMPNNRFLAERTGGTYSTLKVQPAELEDSGVYFCASTQYNEQFFGPGTRLTVL.